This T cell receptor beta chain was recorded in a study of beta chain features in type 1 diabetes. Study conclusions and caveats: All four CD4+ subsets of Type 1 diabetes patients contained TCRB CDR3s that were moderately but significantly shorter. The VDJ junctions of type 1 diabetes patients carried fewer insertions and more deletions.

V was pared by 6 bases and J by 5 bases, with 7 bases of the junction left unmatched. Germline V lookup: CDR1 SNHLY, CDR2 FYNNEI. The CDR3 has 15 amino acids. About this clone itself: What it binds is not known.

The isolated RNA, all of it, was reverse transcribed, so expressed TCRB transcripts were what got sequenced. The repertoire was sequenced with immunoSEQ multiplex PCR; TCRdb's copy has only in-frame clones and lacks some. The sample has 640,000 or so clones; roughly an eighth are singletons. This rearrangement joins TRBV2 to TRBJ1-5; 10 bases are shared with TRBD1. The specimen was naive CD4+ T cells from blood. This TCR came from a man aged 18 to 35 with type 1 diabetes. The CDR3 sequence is CASRGDRGIDQPQHF. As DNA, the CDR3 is TGTGCCAGCAGAGGGGACAGGGGAATTGATCAGCCCCAGCATTTT. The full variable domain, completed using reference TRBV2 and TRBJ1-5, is EPEVTQTPSHQVTQMGQEVILRCVPISNHLYFYWYRQILGQKVEFLVSFYNNEISEKSEIFDDQFSVERPDGSNFTLKIRSTKLEDSAMYFCASRGDRGIDQPQHFGDGTRLSIL.